The clone carrying this TCR beta chain was counted a single time. The antigen remains unidentified. The sample is drawn from a study of shared clonotypes between healthy human individuals. Study-wide context: Ranging from 18 to 49 in age, donors were a couple of women and a few men. General study points: Specimens sampled were limited to blood, with tissue repertoires likely differing. Among donors, the sharing of clonotypes was expected to be influenced by sequencing depth.

This CDR3 contains 14 residues. Germline-derived CDR1 and CDR2 are SEHNR and FQNEAQ (reference sequence). The V gene lost 7 bases and the J gene lost 2 bases, with 14 bases spanning the gap. Caucasian adults residing in Nashville, Tennessee made up all the donors. Clones were read by immunoSEQ multiplex PCR, and TCRdb kept only the in-frame ones, dropping some. The sample has some 470,000 clones, 60% to 85% seen once; the top ten hold 10% to 15%. Sequenced sample: PBMCs. The genes are TRBV7-9 and TRBJ2-5; tentative D call: TRBD1 (6 bases). The origin of this receptor is a woman aged 40 to 55 in good health. Some clones in this sample may be carry-over from other donors' samples. The chain's CDR3 is CASTGQSRQETQYF. The CDR3 DNA reads TGTGCCAGCACCGGACAGTCTCGTCAAGAGACCCAGTACTTC.